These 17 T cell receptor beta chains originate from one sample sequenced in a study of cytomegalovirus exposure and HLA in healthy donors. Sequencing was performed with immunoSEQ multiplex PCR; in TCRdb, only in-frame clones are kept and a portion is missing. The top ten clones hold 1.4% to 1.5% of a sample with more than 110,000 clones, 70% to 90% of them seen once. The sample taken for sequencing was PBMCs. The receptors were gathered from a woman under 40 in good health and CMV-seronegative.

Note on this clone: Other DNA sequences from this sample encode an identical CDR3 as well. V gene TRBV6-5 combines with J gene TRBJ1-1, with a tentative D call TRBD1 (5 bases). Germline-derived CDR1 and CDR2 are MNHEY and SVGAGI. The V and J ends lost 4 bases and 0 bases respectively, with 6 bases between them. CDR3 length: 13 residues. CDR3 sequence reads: CASSLTVNTEAFF. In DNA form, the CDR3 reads TGTGCCAGCAGTTTGACAGTGAACACTGAAGCTTTCTTT.

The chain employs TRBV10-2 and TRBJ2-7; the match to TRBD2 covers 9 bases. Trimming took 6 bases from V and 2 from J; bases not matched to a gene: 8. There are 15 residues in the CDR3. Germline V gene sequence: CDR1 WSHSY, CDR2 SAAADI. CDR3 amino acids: CASRPGGGAAYEQYF. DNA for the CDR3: TGCGCCAGCAGACCAGGCGGGGGGGCAGCCTACGAGCAGTACTTC.

The CDR3 loop is CASSSASGGVNQPQHF. CDR3 nucleotide sequence: TGTGCCAGCAGTTCCGCCTCTGGGGGGGTTAATCAGCCCCAGCATTTT. The chain combines TRBV28 with TRBJ1-5; maybe TRBD1 (5 bases). The V gene's germline CDR1 is MDHEN and CDR2 SYDVKM. CDR3 length: 16 residues. The V gene lost 4 bases and the J gene lost 4 bases, with 17 bases spanning the gap.

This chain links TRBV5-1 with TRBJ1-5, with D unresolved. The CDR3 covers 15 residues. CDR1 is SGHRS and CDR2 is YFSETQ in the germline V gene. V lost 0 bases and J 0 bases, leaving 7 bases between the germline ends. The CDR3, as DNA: TGCGCCAGCAGCTTGGGCAGGTCTAGCAATCAGCCCCAGCATTTT. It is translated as CASSLGRSSNQPQHF. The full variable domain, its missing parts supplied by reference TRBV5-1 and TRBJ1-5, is KAGVTQTPRYLIKTRGQQVTLSCSPISGHRSVSWYQQTPGQGLQFLFEYFSETQRNKGNFPGRFSGRQFSNSRSEMNVSTLELGDSALYLCASSLGRSSNQPQHFGDGTRLSIL.

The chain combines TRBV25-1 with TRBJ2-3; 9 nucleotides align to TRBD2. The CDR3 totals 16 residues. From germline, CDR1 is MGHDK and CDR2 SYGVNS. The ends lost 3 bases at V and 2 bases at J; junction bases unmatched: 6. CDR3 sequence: CASSDWAGGLTDTQYF. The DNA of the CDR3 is TGTGCCAGCAGTGACTGGGCGGGGGGGCTCACAGATACGCAGTATTTT.

The CDR3 reads CASSLFGGNSPLHF. CDR3 DNA: TGTGCCAGCAGCTTATTTGGGGGGAATTCACCCCTCCACTTT. The V and J genes are TRBV7-2 and TRBJ1-6; D is possibly TRBD1 (5 bases). V lost 2 bases and J lost 7, with 9 bases in between. Germline CDR1 SGHTA, CDR2 FQGNSA. CDR3 length equals 14 residues.

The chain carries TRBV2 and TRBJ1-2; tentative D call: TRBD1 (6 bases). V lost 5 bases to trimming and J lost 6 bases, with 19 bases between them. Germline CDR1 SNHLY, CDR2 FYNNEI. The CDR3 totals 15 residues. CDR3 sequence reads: CASSSQLQGTDGYTF. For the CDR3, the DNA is TGTGCCAGCAGTTCCCAGCTACAGGGAACGGATGGCTACACCTTC.

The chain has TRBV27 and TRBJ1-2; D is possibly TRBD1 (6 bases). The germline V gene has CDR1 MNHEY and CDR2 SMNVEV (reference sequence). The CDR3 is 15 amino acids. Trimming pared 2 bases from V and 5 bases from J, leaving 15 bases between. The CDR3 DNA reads TGTGCCAGCAGTTTAGATCCCAGGGGCCGTTATGGCTACACCTTC. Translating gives CASSLDPRGRYGYTF.

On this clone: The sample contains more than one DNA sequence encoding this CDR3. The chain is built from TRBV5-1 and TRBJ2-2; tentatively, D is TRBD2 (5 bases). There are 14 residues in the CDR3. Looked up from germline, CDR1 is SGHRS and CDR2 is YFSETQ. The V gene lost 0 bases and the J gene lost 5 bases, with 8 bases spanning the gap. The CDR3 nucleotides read TGCGCCAGCAGCTTGGATCGGGGAACCGGGGAGCTGTTTTTT. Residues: CASSLDRGTGELFF.

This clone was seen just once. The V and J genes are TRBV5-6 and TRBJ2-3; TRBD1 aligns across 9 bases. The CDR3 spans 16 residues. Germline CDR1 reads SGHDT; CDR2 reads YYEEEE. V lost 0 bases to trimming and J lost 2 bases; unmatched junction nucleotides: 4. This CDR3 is CASSLVGQGPTDTQYF. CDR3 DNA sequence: TGTGCCAGCAGCTTGGTTGGACAGGGGCCCACAGATACGCAGTATTTT.

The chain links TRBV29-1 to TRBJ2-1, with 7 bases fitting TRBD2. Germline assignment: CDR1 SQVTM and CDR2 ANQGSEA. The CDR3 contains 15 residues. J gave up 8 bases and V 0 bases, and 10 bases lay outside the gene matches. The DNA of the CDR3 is TGCAGCGTTGAAGAAGGACGGACTAGTAGCTATGAGCAGTTCTTC. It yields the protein CSVEEGRTSSYEQFF.

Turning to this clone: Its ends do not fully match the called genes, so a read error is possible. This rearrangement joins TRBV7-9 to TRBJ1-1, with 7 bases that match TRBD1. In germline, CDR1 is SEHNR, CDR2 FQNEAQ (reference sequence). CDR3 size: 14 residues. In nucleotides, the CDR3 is TGTGCCAGCAGCCCCGGCAGGGGGAACGCTGAAGCTTTCTTT. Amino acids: CASSPGRGNAEAFF.

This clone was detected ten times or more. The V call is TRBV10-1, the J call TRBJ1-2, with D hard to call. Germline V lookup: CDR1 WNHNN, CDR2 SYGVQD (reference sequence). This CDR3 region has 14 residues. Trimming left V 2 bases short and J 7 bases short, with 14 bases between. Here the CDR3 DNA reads TGCGCCAGCAGTGAGAGCCCCCCTATTGCTGGCTACACCTTC. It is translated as CASSESPPIAGYTF.

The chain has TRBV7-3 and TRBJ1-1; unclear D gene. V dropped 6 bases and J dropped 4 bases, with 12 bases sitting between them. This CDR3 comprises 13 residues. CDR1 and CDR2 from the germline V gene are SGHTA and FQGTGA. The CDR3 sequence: CASSEYGSTEAFF. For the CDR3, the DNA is TGTGCCAGCAGTGAGTATGGGAGCACTGAAGCTTTCTTT.

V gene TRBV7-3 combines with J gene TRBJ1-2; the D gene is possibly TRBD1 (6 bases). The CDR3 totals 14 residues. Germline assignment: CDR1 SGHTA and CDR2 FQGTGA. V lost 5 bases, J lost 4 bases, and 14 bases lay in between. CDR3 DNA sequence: TGTGCCAGCAGCGCCGACGGGACATCCTATGGCTACACCTTC. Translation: CASSADGTSYGYTF. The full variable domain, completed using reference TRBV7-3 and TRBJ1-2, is GAGVSQTPSNKVTEKGKYVELRCDPISGHTALYWYRQSLGQGPEFLIYFQGTGAADDSGLPNDRFFAVRPEGSVSTLKIQRTERGDSAVYLCASSADGTSYGYTFGSGTRLTVV.

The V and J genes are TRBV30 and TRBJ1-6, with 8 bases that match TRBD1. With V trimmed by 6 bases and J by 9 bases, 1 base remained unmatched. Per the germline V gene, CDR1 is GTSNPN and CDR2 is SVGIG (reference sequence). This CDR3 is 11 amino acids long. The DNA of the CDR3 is TGTGCCTGTCAGGGGGCTTCACCCCTCCACTTT. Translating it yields CACQGASPLHF.

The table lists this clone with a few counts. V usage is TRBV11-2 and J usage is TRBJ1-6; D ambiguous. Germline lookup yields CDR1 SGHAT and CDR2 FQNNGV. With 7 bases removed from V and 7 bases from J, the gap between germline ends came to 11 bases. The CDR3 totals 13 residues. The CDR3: CASTVGRNSPLHF. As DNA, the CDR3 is TGTGCCAGCACCGTCGGTCGAAATTCACCCCTCCACTTT.